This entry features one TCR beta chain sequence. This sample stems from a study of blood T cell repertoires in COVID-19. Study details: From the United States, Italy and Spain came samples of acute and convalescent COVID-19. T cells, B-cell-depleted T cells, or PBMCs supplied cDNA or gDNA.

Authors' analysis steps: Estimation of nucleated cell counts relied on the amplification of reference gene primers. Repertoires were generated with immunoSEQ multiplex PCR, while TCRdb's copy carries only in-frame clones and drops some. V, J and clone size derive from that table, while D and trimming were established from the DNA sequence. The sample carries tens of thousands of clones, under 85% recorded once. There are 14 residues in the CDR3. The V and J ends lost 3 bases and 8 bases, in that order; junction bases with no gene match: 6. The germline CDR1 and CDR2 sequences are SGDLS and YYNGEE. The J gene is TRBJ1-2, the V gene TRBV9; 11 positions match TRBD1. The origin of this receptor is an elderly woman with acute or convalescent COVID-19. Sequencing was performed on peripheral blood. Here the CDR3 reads CASSAGQGAEGYTF. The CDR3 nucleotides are TGTGCCAGCAGCGCAGGACAGGGGGCGGAGGGCTACACCTTC.